This T cell receptor beta chain derives from a study of T-cell reconstitution after alpha-beta-depleted transplantation in children. This clonotype has more than one count but fewer than ten. The CDR3 consists of 15 residues. Trimming pared 6 bases from V and 1 base from J, leaving 15 bases between. The germline gives CDR1 MNHNS, CDR2 SASEGT. A library of TCRbeta sequences, prepared with unique molecular identifiers, was generated. TCRdb ran MiXCR on the PCR reads and lists one entry per CDR3 protein. In the table there are about 500,000 distinct CDR3 sequences, 32% of which are singletons. The chain combines TRBV6-1 with TRBJ2-5; the D call may be TRBD1 or TRBD2 (5 bases each). This receptor was obtained from a human donor who donated a stem cell graft to a child with aplastic anemia. The material was PBMCs from the stem cell graft donor, obtained from the stem cell graft. The CDR3 spells CASSPGWGSQETQYF. The CDR3 DNA reads TGTGCCAGCAGCCCCGGGTGGGGGTCCCAAGAGACCCAGTACTTC.